The present T cell receptor (beta chain) was sequenced within a study of blood T cell repertoires in COVID-19. Study-level background: Samples taken during acute and convalescent COVID-19 were collected in the United States, Italy and Spain. From T cells, B-cell-depleted T cells, or PBMCs came the material, which was cDNA or gDNA.

In the authors' workflow: Amplified reference gene primers provided the basis for estimating nucleated cell counts. Data came from immunoSEQ multiplex PCR; TCRdb stores just in-frame clones and leaves some out. That table furnishes V, J and clone size, whereas the DNA furnished D and trimming. The sample contains around 100,000 clones, about 90% of which appear only once. CDR3 length: 19 amino acids. Trimming cost V 2 bases and J 4 bases, with 22 bases left between them. Germline CDR1 reads SGDLS; CDR2 reads YYNGEE. Sequencing was performed on peripheral blood. This chain uses TRBV9 with TRBJ2-6; weak D call: TRBD1 (6 bases). The sequence was collected from a man aged 25-45 years in a cohort sampled during active COVID-19. The CDR3 DNA reads as TGTGCCAGCAGCGTTTCGATTGGACAGACCCTCTCCGGGGCCAACGTCCTGACTTTC. This encodes CASSVSIGQTLSGANVLTF.